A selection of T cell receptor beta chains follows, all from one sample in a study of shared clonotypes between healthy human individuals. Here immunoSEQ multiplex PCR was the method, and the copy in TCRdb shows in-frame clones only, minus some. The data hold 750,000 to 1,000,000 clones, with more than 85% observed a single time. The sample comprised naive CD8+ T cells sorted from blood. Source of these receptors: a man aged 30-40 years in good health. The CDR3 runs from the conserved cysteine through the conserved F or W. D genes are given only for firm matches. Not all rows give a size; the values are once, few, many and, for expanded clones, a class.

CASTESHVEAFF	TGCGCCAGCACCGAGTCACATGTTGAAGCTTTCTTT	TRBV10-2	TRBJ1-1	.	.
CASSLGQYNEQFF	TGTGCCAGCAGTTTGGGTCAGTACAATGAGCAGTTCTTC	TRBV28	TRBJ2-1	.	.
CAWSVPEVLHGYTF	TGTGCCTGGAGTGTTCCCGAGGTGCTCCATGGCTACACCTTC	TRBV30	TRBJ1-2	.	.
CASSHSSDTQYF	TGTGCCAGCAGCCACTCATCAGATACGCAGTATTTT	TRBV7-8	TRBJ2-3	.	.
CASSSTGPNWETQYF	TGTGCCAGCAGCTCGACGGGGCCCAACTGGGAGACCCAGTACTTC	TRBV7-3	TRBJ2-5	.	.
CASSQDLAGGSNEQFF	TGCGCCAGCAGCCAAGATCTAGCGGGAGGGTCCAATGAGCAGTTCTTC	TRBV4-1	TRBJ2-1	.	TRBD2
CASSPWPGLASYEQYF	TGTGCCAGCAGTCCGTGGCCGGGACTAGCATCCTACGAGCAGTACTTC	TRBV27	TRBJ2-7	.	TRBD2
CASRSSGSSYEQYF	TGTGCCAGCAGATCAAGCGGAAGCTCCTACGAGCAGTACTTC	TRBV5-4	TRBJ2-7	.	.
CASSPHSDPEAFF	TGTGCCAGCAGTCCACACTCCGATCCTGAAGCTTTCTTT	TRBV11-2	TRBJ1-1	.	.
CASSHRAIEAFF	TGTGCCAGCAGCCACCGGGCTATTGAAGCTTTCTTT	TRBV7-9	TRBJ1-1	.	.
CATNSGRGTGELFF	TGTGCCACCAACTCTGGGAGGGGCACCGGGGAGCTGTTTTTT	TRBV15	TRBJ2-2	.	TRBD2
CASSESVNTEAFF	TGTGCCAGCAGCGAGAGCGTGAACACTGAAGCTTTCTTT	TRBV7-3	TRBJ1-1	.	.
CASSYSAGQSYEQYF	TGTGCCAGCAGTTACTCGGCGGGACAGTCCTACGAGCAGTACTTC	TRBV6-6	TRBJ2-7	.	.
CASSLDLASNEQFF	TGTGCCAGCAGCTTAGATCTAGCGAGCAATGAGCAGTTCTTC	TRBV7-9	TRBJ2-1	.	.
CASSQGQGEVEQYF	TGTGCCAGCAGCCAGGGACAGGGGGAAGTCGAGCAGTACTTC	TRBV7-9	TRBJ2-7	.	TRBD1
CAARGVRYEQYF	TGTGCAGCTAGGGGGGTCCGCTACGAGCAGTACTTC	TRBV27	TRBJ2-7	.	.
CASSQGLAGSVNTEAFF	TGCGCCAGCAGCCAAGGCCTTGCGGGTTCGGTGAACACTGAAGCTTTCTTT	TRBV4-1	TRBJ1-1	once	.
CASSTLEEIAVKVGEQFF	TGTGCCAGCAGTACCCTCGAGGAGATAGCTGTCAAAGTCGGTGAGCAGTTCTTC	TRBV28	TRBJ2-1	.	.
CASSLDGLLEQYF	TGTGCCAGCAGCCTAGACGGATTATTGGAGCAGTACTTC	TRBV7-9	TRBJ2-7	.	.
CASSTLGDGDGTQYF	TGTGCCAGCAGCACCCTGGGGGACGGTGACGGGACCCAGTACTTC	TRBV11-2	TRBJ2-5	.	.
CASSLAEAHEQFF	TGTGCCAGCAGCTTGGCCGAGGCTCATGAGCAGTTCTTC	TRBV5-5	TRBJ2-1	.	.
CASSEDRTGQFF	TGTGCCAGCAGTGAAGACCGAACCGGGCAGTTCTTC	TRBV2	TRBJ2-1	.	.
CASSQFTGTGGTEAFF	TGCGCCAGCAGCCAATTTACCGGGACAGGGGGCACTGAAGCTTTCTTT	TRBV4-1	TRBJ1-1	.	TRBD1
CASNMGTSVTDTQYF	TGCGCCAGCAACATGGGGACTAGCGTGACAGATACGCAGTATTTT	TRBV5-1	TRBJ2-3	.	TRBD2
CASAIGGTSTDTQYF	TGTGCCAGCGCCATAGGGGGGACTAGCACAGATACGCAGTATTTT	TRBV9	TRBJ2-3	.	.
CASSLSPQDSYEQYF	TGTGCCAGCAGTTTATCGCCACAGGATTCCTACGAGCAGTACTTC	TRBV27	TRBJ2-7	.	.
CASSLGQFYEQYF	TGTGCCAGCAGTCTCGGACAGTTTTACGAGCAGTACTTC	TRBV7-6	TRBJ2-7	.	.
CATRGASGNQPQHF	TGTGCCACCCGTGGGGCGTCGGGCAATCAGCCCCAGCATTTT	TRBV6-5	TRBJ1-5	.	.
CASSRAGHTNEKLFF	TGTGCCAGCAGCCGCGCGGGACACACTAATGAAAAACTGTTTTTT	TRBV9	TRBJ1-4	.	.
CAWQEPDDDGYTF	TGTGCCTGGCAAGAACCCGACGATGATGGCTACACCTTC	TRBV30	TRBJ1-2	.	.
CASSLAWTSGSYEQYF	TGCGCCAGCAGCTTGGCCTGGACTAGCGGGAGCTACGAGCAGTACTTC	TRBV5-1	TRBJ2-7	.	TRBD2
CASSESVAGDEQFF	TGCGCCAGCAGTGAGTCGGTAGCGGGCGATGAGCAGTTCTTC	TRBV10-1	TRBJ2-1	.	TRBD2
CASSFNAGEGEQFF	TGTGCCAGCAGTTTCAATGCGGGAGAGGGTGAGCAGTTCTTC	TRBV28	TRBJ2-1	.	TRBD2
CASSEGGISYEQYF	TGCGCCAGCAGTGAGGGGGGGATCTCCTACGAGCAGTACTTC	TRBV10-2	TRBJ2-7	.	.
CASSPYPPGGSNQPQHF	TGTGCCAGCTCACCCTACCCCCCAGGGGGCAGCAATCAGCCCCAGCATTTT	TRBV18	TRBJ1-5	.	TRBD1
CASSPNALEGNPGELFF	TGTGCCAGTAGTCCAAACGCCCTCGAGGGAAATCCCGGGGAGCTGTTTTTT	TRBV19	TRBJ2-2	.	.
CASSPRASGRRTDNEQFF	TGTGCCAGCAGCCCCCGGGCTAGCGGGAGGAGAACGGACAATGAGCAGTTCTTC	TRBV9	TRBJ2-1	.	TRBD2
CASSDIYEQFF	TGTGCCAGTTCTGACATCTATGAGCAGTTCTTC	TRBV19	TRBJ2-1	.	.
CASSVAGGRGYEQYF	TGTGCCAGCAGCGTTGCGGGCGGGAGAGGGTACGAGCAGTACTTC	TRBV9	TRBJ2-7	.	TRBD2
CASSLLGDGTYEQYF	TGTGCCAGCAGCCTCTTGGGAGACGGAACCTACGAGCAGTACTTC	TRBV14	TRBJ2-7	.	.
CASSDRVLNTGELFF	TGTGCCAGCAGTGACAGGGTATTGAACACCGGGGAGCTGTTTTTT	TRBV25-1	TRBJ2-2	.	.